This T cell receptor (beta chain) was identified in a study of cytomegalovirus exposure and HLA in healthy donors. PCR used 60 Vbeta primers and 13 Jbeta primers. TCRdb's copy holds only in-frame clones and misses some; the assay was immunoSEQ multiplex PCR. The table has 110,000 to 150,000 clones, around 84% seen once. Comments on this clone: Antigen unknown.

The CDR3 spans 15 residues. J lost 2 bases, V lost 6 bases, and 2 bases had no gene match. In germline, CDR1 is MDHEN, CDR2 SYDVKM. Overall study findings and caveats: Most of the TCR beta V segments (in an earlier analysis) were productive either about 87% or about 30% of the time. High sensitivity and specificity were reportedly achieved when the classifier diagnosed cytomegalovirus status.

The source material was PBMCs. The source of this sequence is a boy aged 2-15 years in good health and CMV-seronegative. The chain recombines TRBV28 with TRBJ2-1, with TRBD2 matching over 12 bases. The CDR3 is CASSRTSGTYNEQFF. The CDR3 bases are TGTGCCAGCAGCCGGACTAGCGGGACCTACAATGAGCAGTTCTTC.